The rows below give T cell receptor beta chains drawn from one sample of a study of blood T cells in healthy people across ages. TCRdb re-called the 5' RACE reads with MiXCR, one entry per CDR3 protein. This table holds approximately 800,000 distinct CDR3 sequences, 20% to 30% found once. These same records also appear under a second study, on T cells of mothers and their children.

Sequencing used blood. These receptors originate from a boy aged 5 to 17 in good health. CDR3s include the opening cysteine and the closing phenylalanine or tryptophan. A D gene is named only where the DNA matches it firmly. Clone size is given for some rows only: seen once, a few or many times, or a class if the clone is expanded.

TRBJ2-2	TRBD2	.	TRBV6-5	CASGGSITGELFF	TGTGCCAGCGGCGGGAGTATCACCGGGGAGCTGTTTTTT
TRBJ2-7	.	.	TRBV7-9	CASGDGRAPYEQYF	TGTGCCAGCGGCGACGGCAGAGCCCCCTACGAGCAGTACTTC
TRBJ2-5	.	few	TRBV5-5	CASSLLPGLVEETQYF	TGTGCCAGCAGCTTACTACCGGGACTCGTTGAAGAGACCCAGTACTTC
TRBJ1-4	.	.	TRBV2	CAGSEQGRRGTNEKLFF	TGTGCCGGCAGTGAACAAGGTCGTAGGGGAACTAATGAAAAACTGTTTTTT
TRBJ1-6	.	.	TRBV6-5	CASSYRHRPGNSPLHF	TGTGCCAGCAGTTACAGACACCGACCGGGTAATTCACCCCTCCACTTT
TRBJ2-3	.	.	TRBV4-1	CASSQDPRSRVSRLDTQYF	TGCGCCAGCAGCCAAGATCCCAGGTCGCGGGTTTCCCGGCTTGATACGCAGTATTTT
TRBJ2-1	.	few	TRBV27	CASSLSSSLRGFYNEQFF	TGTGCCAGCAGTTTATCGAGTAGTTTGAGGGGGTTCTACAATGAGCAGTTCTTC
TRBJ2-1	TRBD1	few	TRBV25-1	CASSDGVGQGYNEQFF	TGTGCCAGCAGTGATGGGGTCGGACAGGGGTACAATGAGCAGTTCTTC
TRBJ2-5	TRBD2	few	TRBV29-1	CSVIGTRNIGRETQYF	TGCAGCGTTATAGGGACTAGAAATATTGGTAGAGAGACCCAGTACTTC
TRBJ2-5	TRBD1	few	TRBV15	CATSRPTGGKETQYF	TGTGCCACCAGCAGACCGACAGGGGGGAAAGAGACCCAGTACTTC
TRBJ2-3	.	.	TRBV11-2	CASSLAGRSDTQYF	TGTGCCAGCAGCTTAGCGGGTCGGTCAGATACGCAGTATTTT
TRBJ2-1	TRBD1	few	TRBV28	CASGAVRTGADNLF	TGTGCCAGCGGGGCGGTCAGGACAGGGGCCGATAATTTGTTC
TRBJ2-7	.	.	TRBV28	CASRTPGRGTYEQYF	TGTGCCAGCAGAACACCGGGACGGGGGACCTACGAGCAGTACTTC
TRBJ2-5	.	.	TRBV5-1	CASSPSSSVETQYF	TGCGCCAGCAGCCCGAGTTCCAGCGTAGAGACCCAGTACTTC
TRBJ2-7	.	.	TRBV7-9	CASSLAPRTYPYEQYF	TGTGCCAGCAGCTTAGCGCCCAGGACGTATCCCTACGAGCAGTACTTC
TRBJ2-1	TRBD1	.	TRBV7-9	CSSSLDGTVYNEQFF	TGTTCCAGCAGCTTAGATGGGACAGTCTACAATGAGCAGTTCTTC
TRBJ1-2	.	.	TRBV7-2	CASSPTLFGYTF	TGTGCCAGCAGCCCTACGCTTTTTGGCTACACCTTC
TRBJ1-5	TRBD1	few	TRBV15	CATSRGGGQGLNQPQHF	TGTGCCACCAGCAGAGGAGGGGGACAGGGTTTGAATCAGCCCCAGCATTTT
TRBJ2-1	TRBD2	few	TRBV14	CASSPSLAGDNEQFF	TGTGCCAGCAGCCCAAGCTTAGCGGGGGACAATGAGCAGTTCTTC
TRBJ2-5	TRBD2	few	TRBV29-1	CSVYGLAGETQYF	TGCAGCGTTTATGGACTAGCGGGAGAGACCCAGTACTTC
TRBJ2-7	TRBD1	.	TRBV28	CASSSPGQGRKYYEQYF	TGTGCCAGCAGTTCCCCGGGACAGGGAAGAAAGTACTACGAGCAGTACTTC
TRBJ1-1	.	.	TRBV18	CASSPGREETEAFF	TGTGCCAGCTCACCGGGCAGGGAGGAGACTGAAGCTTTCTTT
TRBJ2-7	.	few	TRBV4-1	CASSQVVDTSYEQYF	TGCGCCAGCAGCCAAGTTGTGGACACCTCCTACGAGCAGTACTTC
TRBJ2-4	.	few	TRBV15	CATSTGRGLAKNIQYF	TGTGCCACCAGCACCGGACGGGGCCTAGCCAAAAACATTCAGTACTTC
TRBJ1-3	.	few	TRBV6-2/TRBV6-3	CASSDSGNTIYF	TGTGCCAGCAGTGACTCTGGAAACACCATATATTTT
TRBJ2-5	.	.	TRBV20-1	CSARNRLAPQETQYF	TGCAGTGCTAGGAATAGGCTAGCTCCCCAAGAGACCCAGTACTTC
TRBJ2-7	.	few	TRBV7-2	CASSPVSALDEQYF	TGTGCCAGCAGCCCCGTGTCGGCACTTGACGAGCAGTACTTC
TRBJ1-3	.	few	TRBV6-6	CASSSGLKGNTIYF	TGTGCCAGCAGCTCAGGGTTGAAAGGAAACACCATATATTTT
TRBJ1-2	TRBD1	.	TRBV7-2	CASSLAGTGVVYNGYTF	TGTGCCAGCAGCTTAGCTGGGACAGGGGTAGTTTATAATGGCTACACCTTC
TRBJ2-7	.	many	TRBV2	CASSESSYEQYF	TGTGCCAGCAGTGAATCATCTTACGAGCAGTACTTC
TRBJ2-5	TRBD2	.	TRBV20-1	CSAGLAGPLQETQYF	TGCAGTGCGGGACTAGCGGGGCCCCTCCAAGAGACCCAGTACTTC
TRBJ1-4	TRBD1	few	TRBV25-1	CASSEGLTGARSEKLFF	TGTGCCAGCAGTGAAGGGTTGACAGGGGCTCGGAGTGAAAAACTGTTTTTT
TRBJ2-7	.	.	TRBV7-9	CASSLGIGVDEQYF	TGTGCCAGCAGCTTAGGTATAGGGGTCGACGAGCAGTACTTC
TRBJ2-7	.	few	TRBV7-6	CASSLTPFYEQYF	TGTGCCAGCAGCTTAACCCCGTTCTACGAGCAGTACTTC
TRBJ1-4	.	few	TRBV29-1	CSVEGREKLFF	TGCAGCGTTGAGGGTAGAGAAAAACTGTTTTTT
TRBJ2-3	.	.	TRBV11-2	CASSSWGSGTDTQYF	TGTGCCAGCAGCTCTTGGGGGTCAGGCACAGATACGCAGTATTTT
TRBJ1-4	.	few	TRBV15	CATSRDFGTSKLFF	TGTGCCACCAGCAGAGATTTTGGTACGAGCAAACTGTTTTTT
TRBJ2-1	TRBD2	few	TRBV4-3	CASSQGLAGLNEQFF	TGCGCCAGCAGCCAAGGCCTAGCGGGGCTCAATGAGCAGTTCTTC
TRBJ2-2	.	few	TRBV5-1	CASSPGRMNTGELFF	TGCGCCAGCAGCCCGGGACGGATGAACACCGGGGAGCTGTTTTTT
TRBJ2-4	TRBD1	.	TRBV12-3/TRBV12-4	CASTPGDRRDIQYF	TGTGCCAGCACCCCTGGGGACAGGAGGGACATTCAGTACTTC